These T cell receptor beta chains were read from a single sample in a study of blood T cell repertoires in COVID-19. This table comes from immunoSEQ multiplex PCR, and its TCRdb copy is limited to in-frame clones, with some not included. The sample has about 95,000 clones; about 84% are singletons. Sequencing was done on a sample of peripheral blood. The receptor source for this set is a man aged 80 or over with active or convalescent COVID-19. The CDR3 runs from the conserved cysteine through the conserved F or W. Fields, in order: J gene, V gene, CDR3 protein.

J gene: TRBJ1-2; V gene: TRBV18; CDR3 protein: CASSGGQGRVGYTF
J gene: TRBJ1-1; V gene: TRBV6-6; CDR3 protein: CASSYEARTEAFF
J gene: TRBJ2-1; V gene: TRBV7-2; CDR3 protein: CASSPGQGTNNEQFF
J gene: TRBJ1-1; V gene: TRBV25-1; CDR3 protein: CASRGQGDTEAFF
J gene: TRBJ2-5; V gene: TRBV5-1; CDR3 protein: CASSAATSAETQYF
J gene: TRBJ2-1; V gene: TRBV10-3; CDR3 protein: CAISEGQGLYNEQFF
J gene: TRBJ2-7; V gene: TRBV20-1; CDR3 protein: CSARTTYEQYF
J gene: TRBJ1-5; V gene: TRBV6-6; CDR3 protein: CASSPPGTATQPQHF
J gene: TRBJ2-3; V gene: TRBV7-2; CDR3 protein: CASSFNSGGTDTQYF
J gene: TRBJ1-3; V gene: TRBV6-5; CDR3 protein: CASSKSRSSGNTIYF
J gene: TRBJ2-7; V gene: TRBV6-2/TRBV6-3; CDR3 protein: CASSLGDPYEQYF
J gene: TRBJ1-5; V gene: TRBV6-1; CDR3 protein: CASSDQSGSNQPQHF
J gene: TRBJ1-6; V gene: TRBV5-1; CDR3 protein: CASSRQAGGLGESPLHF
J gene: TRBJ2-6; V gene: TRBV19; CDR3 protein: CASSIGRRQGARGANVLTF
J gene: TRBJ1-5; V gene: TRBV6-6; CDR3 protein: CASTPGQGASQPQHF
J gene: TRBJ2-3; V gene: TRBV30; CDR3 protein: CAWTAPRGGTQYF
J gene: TRBJ1-2; V gene: TRBV5-5; CDR3 protein: CASSLSNYGYTF
J gene: TRBJ1-5; V gene: TRBV27; CDR3 protein: CASRTQGGNQPQHF
J gene: TRBJ2-4; V gene: TRBV18; CDR3 protein: CASSTKGTGEFMVAKNIQYF
J gene: TRBJ2-1; V gene: TRBV29-1; CDR3 protein: CSVSGGIWGGVEQFF
J gene: TRBJ1-1; V gene: TRBV4-1; CDR3 protein: CASSQVRGQFEAFF
J gene: TRBJ1-2; V gene: TRBV19; CDR3 protein: CASSTPTGGNGYTF
J gene: TRBJ1-2; V gene: TRBV5-1; CDR3 protein: CASSPLQGTRDGYTF
J gene: TRBJ2-3; V gene: TRBV7-3; CDR3 protein: CASSLFGGSTDTQYF
J gene: TRBJ2-1; V gene: TRBV3-1/TRBV3-2; CDR3 protein: CASSPAERRLGMIF
J gene: TRBJ2-2; V gene: TRBV12-5; CDR3 protein: CASARDRPFGELFF
J gene: TRBJ2-1; V gene: TRBV6-5; CDR3 protein: CASSSGLAHEQFF
J gene: TRBJ1-2; V gene: TRBV7-2; CDR3 protein: CASSSQTGAANYGYTF
J gene: TRBJ1-5; V gene: TRBV10-3; CDR3 protein: CAIRPDRDQPQHF
J gene: TRBJ1-4; V gene: TRBV2; CDR3 protein: CASSGAAVTATNEKLFF
J gene: TRBJ2-5; V gene: TRBV19; CDR3 protein: CASSILNQDRQYF
J gene: TRBJ2-3; V gene: TRBV19; CDR3 protein: CASRSEGQGTQYF
J gene: TRBJ1-5; V gene: TRBV19; CDR3 protein: CASSIPGGGRNQPQHF
J gene: TRBJ2-1; V gene: TRBV27; CDR3 protein: CASRTTSGGWGNEQFF
J gene: TRBJ1-5; V gene: TRBV2; CDR3 protein: CASRLHRGGQPQHF
J gene: TRBJ1-1; V gene: TRBV27; CDR3 protein: CASSLSSSLAEAFF
J gene: TRBJ2-3; V gene: TRBV4-3; CDR3 protein: CASSQGTSGGTDTQYF
J gene: TRBJ2-2; V gene: TRBV19; CDR3 protein: CASSGRTGITGELFF
J gene: TRBJ1-1; V gene: TRBV28; CDR3 protein: CASSFQGQASIPEAFF
J gene: TRBJ2-5; V gene: TRBV9; CDR3 protein: CASSATTGNTQETQYF
J gene: TRBJ2-5; V gene: TRBV5-6; CDR3 protein: CASSQSIGLAGWETQYF
J gene: TRBJ2-7; V gene: TRBV5-4; CDR3 protein: CASSSGLAGGLYEQYF
J gene: TRBJ1-2; V gene: TRBV10-1; CDR3 protein: CASSQNRAEGDGYTF
J gene: TRBJ1-3; V gene: TRBV11-2; CDR3 protein: CASGRSGNTIYF
J gene: TRBJ2-2; V gene: TRBV7-9; CDR3 protein: CASSLGVRHRTGELFF
J gene: TRBJ1-1; V gene: TRBV10-3; CDR3 protein: CAISEHPAATLNTEAFF
J gene: TRBJ1-2; V gene: TRBV30; CDR3 protein: CAWTDAGDGGYTF
J gene: TRBJ1-2; V gene: TRBV7-8; CDR3 protein: CASSLETANYGYTF
J gene: TRBJ2-5; V gene: TRBV2; CDR3 protein: CASSEGGPIQETQYF
J gene: TRBJ1-5; V gene: TRBV19; CDR3 protein: CASSSPTGRSWQPQHF
J gene: TRBJ2-5; V gene: TRBV7-9; CDR3 protein: CASSLARISGQGYQETQYF
J gene: TRBJ1-6; V gene: TRBV30; CDR3 protein: CAWMGQLNSPLHF
J gene: TRBJ2-2; V gene: TRBV2; CDR3 protein: CASSEMAGIGELFF
J gene: TRBJ2-7; V gene: TRBV6-6; CDR3 protein: CASSQAGFSYEQYF
J gene: TRBJ2-3; V gene: TRBV3-1/TRBV3-2; CDR3 protein: CASSHRSRGSDTQYF
J gene: TRBJ2-1; V gene: TRBV11-1; CDR3 protein: CACGGGNEQFF